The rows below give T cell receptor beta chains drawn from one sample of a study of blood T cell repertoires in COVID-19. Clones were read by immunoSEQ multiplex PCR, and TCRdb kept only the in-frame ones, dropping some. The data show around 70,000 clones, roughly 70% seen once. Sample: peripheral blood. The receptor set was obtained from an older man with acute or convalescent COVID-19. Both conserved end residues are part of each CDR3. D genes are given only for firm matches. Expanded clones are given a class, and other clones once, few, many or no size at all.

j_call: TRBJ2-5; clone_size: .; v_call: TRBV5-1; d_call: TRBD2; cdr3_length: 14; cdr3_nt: TGCGCCAGCAACCAAGCGGGAGGGCCTGGAACCCAGTACTTC; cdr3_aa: CASNQAGGPGTQYF
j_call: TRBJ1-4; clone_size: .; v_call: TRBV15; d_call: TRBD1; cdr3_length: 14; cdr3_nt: TGTGCCACCAGCATTGGACAGGGCGATGAAAAACTGTTTTTT; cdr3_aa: CATSIGQGDEKLFF
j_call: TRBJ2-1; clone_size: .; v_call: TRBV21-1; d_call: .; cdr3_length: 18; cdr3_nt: TGTGCCAGCAGCAAAGCACTAGCGGGAGGCTCTTCCTACAATGAGCAGTTCTTC; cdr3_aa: CASSKALAGGSSYNEQFF
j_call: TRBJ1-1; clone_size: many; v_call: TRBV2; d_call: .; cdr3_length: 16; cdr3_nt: TGTGCCAGCAGTGAATCGGGGGGAGGGCTAGGCACTGAAGCTTTCTTT; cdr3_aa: CASSESGGGLGTEAFF
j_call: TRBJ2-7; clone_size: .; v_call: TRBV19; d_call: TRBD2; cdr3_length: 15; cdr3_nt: TGTGCCAGTATATCGACAGCGGGAGGGCCATTCGAGCAGTACTTC; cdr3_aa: CASISTAGGPFEQYF
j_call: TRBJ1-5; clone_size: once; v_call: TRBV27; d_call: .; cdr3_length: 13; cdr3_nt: TGTGCCAGCAGCCTCGCGGGGGGTCAGCCCCAGCATTTT; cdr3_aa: CASSLAGGQPQHF
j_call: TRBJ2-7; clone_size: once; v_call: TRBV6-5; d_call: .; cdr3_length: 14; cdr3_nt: TGTGCCAGCAGCCGGGACTGGGACTCCTACGAGCAGTACTTC; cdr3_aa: CASSRDWDSYEQYF
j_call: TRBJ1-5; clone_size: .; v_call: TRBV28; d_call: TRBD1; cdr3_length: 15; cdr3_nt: TGTGCCAGCAGTTCTCTCAGGGGGTTCAATCAGCCCCAGCATTTT; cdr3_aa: CASSSLRGFNQPQHF
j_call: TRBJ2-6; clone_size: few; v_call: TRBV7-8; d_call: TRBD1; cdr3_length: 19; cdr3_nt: TGTGCCAGCAGCTTACTGGGGACAGGGAGGGTAGGTGGGGCCAACGTCCTGACTTTC; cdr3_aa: CASSLLGTGRVGGANVLTF
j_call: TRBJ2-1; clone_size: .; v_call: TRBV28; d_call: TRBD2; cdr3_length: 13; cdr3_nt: TGTGCCAGCACTCTAGCGGTATACAATGAGCAGTTCTTC; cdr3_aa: CASTLAVYNEQFF
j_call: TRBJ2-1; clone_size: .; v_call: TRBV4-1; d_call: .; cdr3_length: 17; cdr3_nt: TGCGCCAGCAGCCAAGAAGGCGGGACAGTATCCTACAATGAGCAGTTCTTC; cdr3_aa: CASSQEGGTVSYNEQFF
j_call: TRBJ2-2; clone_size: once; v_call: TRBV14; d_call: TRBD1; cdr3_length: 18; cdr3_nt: TGTGCCAGCAGCCAAGATCGATTGGGACAGTGGGGCACCGGGGAGCTGTTTTTT; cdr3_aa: CASSQDRLGQWGTGELFF
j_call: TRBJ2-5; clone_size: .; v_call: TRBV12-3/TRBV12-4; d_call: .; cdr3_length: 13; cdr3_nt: TGTGCCAGCAGTTTAAGAGGGAAAGAGACCCAGTACTTC; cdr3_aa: CASSLRGKETQYF
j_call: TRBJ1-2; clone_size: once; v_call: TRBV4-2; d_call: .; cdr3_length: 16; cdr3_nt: TGTGCCAGCAGCCCGTCCCGGGGGAGGGATAACTATGGCTACACCTTC; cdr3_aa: CASSPSRGRDNYGYTF
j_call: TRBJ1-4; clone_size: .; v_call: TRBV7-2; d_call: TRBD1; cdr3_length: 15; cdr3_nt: TGTGCCAGCAGCCCGATGACAGGGGGAAGTGAAAAACTGTTTTTT; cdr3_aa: CASSPMTGGSEKLFF
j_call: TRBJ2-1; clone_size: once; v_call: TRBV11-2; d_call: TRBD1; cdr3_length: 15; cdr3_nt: TGTGCCAGCAGCCCAGACAGGGTCCCCTACAATGAGCAGTTCTTC; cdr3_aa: CASSPDRVPYNEQFF
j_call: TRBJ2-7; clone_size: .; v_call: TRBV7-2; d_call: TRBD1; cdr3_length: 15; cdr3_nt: TGTGCCAGCAGCTTAGATCGGACAGGGGCCGTACGGCAGTACTTC; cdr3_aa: CASSLDRTGAVRQYF
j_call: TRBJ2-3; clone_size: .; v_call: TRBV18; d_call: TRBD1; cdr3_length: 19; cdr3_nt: TGTGCCAGCTCTCCGGGGACAGGAGGAGTTGGGGGAAGCACAGATACGCAGTATTTT; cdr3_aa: CASSPGTGGVGGSTDTQYF
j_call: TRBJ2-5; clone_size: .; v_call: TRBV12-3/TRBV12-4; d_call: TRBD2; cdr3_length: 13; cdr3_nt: TGTGCCAGCGCAGCGGGAGGCCAAGAGACCCAGTACTTC; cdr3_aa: CASAAGGQETQYF
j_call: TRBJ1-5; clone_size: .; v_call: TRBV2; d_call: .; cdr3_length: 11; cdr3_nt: TGTGCCAGCAGCCGTGATCAGCCCCAGCATTTT; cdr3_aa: CASSRDQPQHF
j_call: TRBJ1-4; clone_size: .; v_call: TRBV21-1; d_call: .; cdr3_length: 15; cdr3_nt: TGTGCCAGATATCCGGGACAAGCCTCAAATGAAAAACTGTTTTTT; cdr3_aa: CARYPGQASNEKLFF
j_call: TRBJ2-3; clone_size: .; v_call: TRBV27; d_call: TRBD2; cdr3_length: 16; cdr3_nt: TGTGCCAGCAGTTTATCGAAACTAGCGGGCACAGATACGCAGTATTTT; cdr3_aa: CASSLSKLAGTDTQYF
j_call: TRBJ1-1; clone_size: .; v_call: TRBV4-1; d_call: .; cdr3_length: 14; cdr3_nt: TGCGCCAGCAGCCTTACAACAGTCAACACTGAAGCTTTCTTT; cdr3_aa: CASSLTTVNTEAFF
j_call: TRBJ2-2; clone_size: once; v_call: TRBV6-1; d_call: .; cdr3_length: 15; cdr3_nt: TGTGCCAGCAGTGAAGCGACCCCCGGGGGCGGGGAGCTGTTTTTT; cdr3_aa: CASSEATPGGGELFF
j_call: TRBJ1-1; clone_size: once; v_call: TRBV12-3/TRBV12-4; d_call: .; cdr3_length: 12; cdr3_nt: TGTGCCAGCAGGCCAGGGAGGGGTGAAGCTTTCTTT; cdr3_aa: CASRPGRGEAFF
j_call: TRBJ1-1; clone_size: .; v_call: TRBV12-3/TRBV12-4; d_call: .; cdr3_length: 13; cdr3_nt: TGTGCCAGCAGAAAGACAGGGAACACTGAAGCTTTCTTT; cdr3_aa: CASRKTGNTEAFF
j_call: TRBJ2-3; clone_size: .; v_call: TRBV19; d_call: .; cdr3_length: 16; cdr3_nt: TGTGCCAGTAGTATCAGTGGGGGCAGGGGCACAGATACGCAGTATTTT; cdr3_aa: CASSISGGRGTDTQYF
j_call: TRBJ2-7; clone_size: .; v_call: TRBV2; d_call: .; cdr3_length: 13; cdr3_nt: TGTGCCAGCAGTACAGGGGGGGCCTACGAGCAGTACTTC; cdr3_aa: CASSTGGAYEQYF
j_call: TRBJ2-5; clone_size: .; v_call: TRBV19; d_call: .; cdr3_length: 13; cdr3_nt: TGTGCCAGTAGTCGACAGCTCCAAGAGACCCAGTACTTC; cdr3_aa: CASSRQLQETQYF
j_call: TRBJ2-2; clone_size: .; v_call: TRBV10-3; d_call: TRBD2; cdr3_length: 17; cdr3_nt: TGTGCCACCAATGTTGAACTAGCGGGAATGAACACCGGGGAGCTGTTTTTT; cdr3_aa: CATNVELAGMNTGELFF
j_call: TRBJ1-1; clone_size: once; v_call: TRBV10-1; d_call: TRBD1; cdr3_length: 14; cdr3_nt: TGCGCCAGCAGTGCCCCCGGGACAGGCCGTGAAGCTTTCTTT; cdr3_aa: CASSAPGTGREAFF
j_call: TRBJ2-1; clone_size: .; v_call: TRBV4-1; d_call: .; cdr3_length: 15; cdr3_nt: TGCGCCAGCAGCCAATTAGATCGCACCTACAATGAGCAGTTCTTC; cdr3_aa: CASSQLDRTYNEQFF
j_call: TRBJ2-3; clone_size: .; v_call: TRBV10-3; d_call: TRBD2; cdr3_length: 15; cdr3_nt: TGTGCCATCAGTGGGACTAGCGGGAGTGGGGATACGCAGTATTTT; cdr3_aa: CAISGTSGSGDTQYF
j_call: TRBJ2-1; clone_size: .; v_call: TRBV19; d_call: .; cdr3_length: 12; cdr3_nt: TGTGCCAGTAGTTCCCTATACAATGAGCAGTTCTTC; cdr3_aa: CASSSLYNEQFF
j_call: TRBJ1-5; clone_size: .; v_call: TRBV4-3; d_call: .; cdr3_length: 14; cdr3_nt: TGCGCCAGCAGCCAAGAAAGGGGGAATCAGCCCCAGCATTTT; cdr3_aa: CASSQERGNQPQHF
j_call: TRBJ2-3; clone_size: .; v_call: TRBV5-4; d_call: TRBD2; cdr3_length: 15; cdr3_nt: TGTGCCAGCCGCAGAAGCGGGAGGGTGGAGGATACGCAGTATTTT; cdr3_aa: CASRRSGRVEDTQYF
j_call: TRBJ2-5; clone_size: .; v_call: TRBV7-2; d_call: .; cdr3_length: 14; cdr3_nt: TGTGCCAGCAGCTCAGGACTGACCCAAGAGACCCAGTACTTC; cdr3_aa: CASSSGLTQETQYF
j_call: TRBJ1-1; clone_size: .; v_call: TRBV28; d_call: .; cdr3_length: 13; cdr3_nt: TGTGCCACCTTTTACAGGGATTTCACTGAAGCTTTCTTT; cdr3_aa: CATFYRDFTEAFF
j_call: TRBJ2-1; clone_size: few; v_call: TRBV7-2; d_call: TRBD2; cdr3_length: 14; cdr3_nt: TGTGCCACCCGACTAGCGGGAGGGGCAATGGAGCAGTTCTTC; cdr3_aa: CATRLAGGAMEQFF
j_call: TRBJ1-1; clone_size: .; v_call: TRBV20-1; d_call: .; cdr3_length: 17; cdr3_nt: TGCAGTGCTAGTGGATCGCGGGACGCATGGATGAACACTGAAGCTTTCTTT; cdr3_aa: CSASGSRDAWMNTEAFF
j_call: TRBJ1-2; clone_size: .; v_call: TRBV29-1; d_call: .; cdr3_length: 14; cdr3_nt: TGCAGCGTTGAAGGAGGGGGGGCTAACTATGGCTACACCTTC; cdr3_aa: CSVEGGGANYGYTF
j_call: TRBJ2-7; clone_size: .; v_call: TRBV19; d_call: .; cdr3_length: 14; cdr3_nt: TGTGCCAGTAGTATTTTTGCGGGAAGGTACGAGCAGTACTTC; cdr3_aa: CASSIFAGRYEQYF
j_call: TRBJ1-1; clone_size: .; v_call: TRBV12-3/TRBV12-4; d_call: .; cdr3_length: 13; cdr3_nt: TGTGCCAGCAGTTTAAGCACAGATACTGAAGCTTTCTTT; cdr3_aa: CASSLSTDTEAFF